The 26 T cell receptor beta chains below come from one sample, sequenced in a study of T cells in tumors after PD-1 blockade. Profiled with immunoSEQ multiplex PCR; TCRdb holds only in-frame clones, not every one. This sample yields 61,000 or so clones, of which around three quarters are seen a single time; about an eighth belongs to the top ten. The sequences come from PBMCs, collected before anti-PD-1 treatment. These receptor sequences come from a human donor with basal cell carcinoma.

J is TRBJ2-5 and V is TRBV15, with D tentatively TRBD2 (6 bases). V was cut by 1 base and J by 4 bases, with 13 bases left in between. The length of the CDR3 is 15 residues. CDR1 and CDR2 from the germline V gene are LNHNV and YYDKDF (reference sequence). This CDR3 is CATSRASGGGETQYF. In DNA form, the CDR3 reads TGTGCCACCAGCAGAGCCTCTGGGGGAGGAGAGACCCAGTACTTC.

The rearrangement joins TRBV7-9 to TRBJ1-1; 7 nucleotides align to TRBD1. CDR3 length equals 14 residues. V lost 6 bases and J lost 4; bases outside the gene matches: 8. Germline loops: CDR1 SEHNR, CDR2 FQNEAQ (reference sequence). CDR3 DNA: TGTGCCAGCAGACAGGGGCTCGGGGTCACTGAAGCTTTCTTT. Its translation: CASRQGLGVTEAFF.

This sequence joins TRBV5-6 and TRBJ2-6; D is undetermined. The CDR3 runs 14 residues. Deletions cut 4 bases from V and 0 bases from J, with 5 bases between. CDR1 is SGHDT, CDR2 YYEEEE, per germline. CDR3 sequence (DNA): TGTGCCAGCAGCCTCTACTCTGGGGCCAACGTCCTGACTTTC. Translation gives CASSLYSGANVLTF.

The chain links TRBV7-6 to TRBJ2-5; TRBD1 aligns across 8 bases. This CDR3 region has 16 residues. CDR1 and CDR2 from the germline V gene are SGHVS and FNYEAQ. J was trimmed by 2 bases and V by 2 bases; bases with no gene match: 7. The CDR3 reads CASSLRQGPPQETQYF. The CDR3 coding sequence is TGTGCCAGCAGCTTACGACAGGGGCCCCCACAAGAGACCCAGTACTTC.

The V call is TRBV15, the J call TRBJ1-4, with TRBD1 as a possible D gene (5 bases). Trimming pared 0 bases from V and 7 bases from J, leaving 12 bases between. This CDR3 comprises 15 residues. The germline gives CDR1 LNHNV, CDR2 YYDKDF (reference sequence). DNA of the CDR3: TGTGCCACCAGCAGAGAGAGGGCTGGGGGTGAAAAACTGTTTTTT. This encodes CATSRERAGGEKLFF.

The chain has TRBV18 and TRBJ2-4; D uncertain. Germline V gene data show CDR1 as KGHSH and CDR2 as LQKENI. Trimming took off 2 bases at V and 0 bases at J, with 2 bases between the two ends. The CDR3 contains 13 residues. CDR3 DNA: TGTGCCAGCTCACCAATAGCCAAAAACATTCAGTACTTC. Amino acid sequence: CASSPIAKNIQYF.

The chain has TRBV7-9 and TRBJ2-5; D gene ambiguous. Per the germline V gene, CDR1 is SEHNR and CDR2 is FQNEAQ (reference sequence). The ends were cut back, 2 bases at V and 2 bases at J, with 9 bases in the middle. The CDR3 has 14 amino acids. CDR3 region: CASSLPVLQETQYF. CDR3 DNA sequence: TGTGCCAGCAGCTTACCGGTGTTGCAAGAGACCCAGTACTTC. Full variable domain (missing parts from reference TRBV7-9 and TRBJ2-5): DTGVSQNPRHKITKRGQNVTFRCDPISEHNRLYWYRQTLGQGPEFLTYFQNEAQLEKSRLLSDRFSAERPKGSFSTLEIQRTEQGDSAMYLCASSLPVLQETQYFGPGTRLLVL.

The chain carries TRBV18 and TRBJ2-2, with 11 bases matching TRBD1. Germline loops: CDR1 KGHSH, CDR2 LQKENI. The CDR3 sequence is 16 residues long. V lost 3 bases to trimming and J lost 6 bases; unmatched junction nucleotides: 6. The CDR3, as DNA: TGTGCCAGCTCACCCGGACAGGGGGCATCGTCCGGGGAGCTGTTTTTT. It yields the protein CASSPGQGASSGELFF.

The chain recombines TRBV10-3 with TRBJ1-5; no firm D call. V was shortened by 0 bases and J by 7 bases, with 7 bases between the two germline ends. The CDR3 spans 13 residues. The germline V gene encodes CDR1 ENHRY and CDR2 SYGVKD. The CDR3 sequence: CAISESSGQPQHF. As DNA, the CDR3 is TGTGCCATCAGTGAGTCGAGTGGACAGCCCCAGCATTTT.

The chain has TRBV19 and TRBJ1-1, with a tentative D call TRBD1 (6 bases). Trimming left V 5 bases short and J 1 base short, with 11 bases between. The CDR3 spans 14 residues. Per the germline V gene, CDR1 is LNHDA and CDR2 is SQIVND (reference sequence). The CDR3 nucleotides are TGTGCCAGTAGTCCGGGACACCCGAACACTGAAGCTTTCTTT. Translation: CASSPGHPNTEAFF. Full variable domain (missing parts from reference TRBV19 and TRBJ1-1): DGGITQSPKYLFRKEGQNVTLSCEQNLNHDAMYWYRQDPGQGLRLIYYSQIVNDFQKGDIAEGYSVSREKKESFPLTVTSAQKNPTAFYLCASSPGHPNTEAFFGQGTRLTVV.

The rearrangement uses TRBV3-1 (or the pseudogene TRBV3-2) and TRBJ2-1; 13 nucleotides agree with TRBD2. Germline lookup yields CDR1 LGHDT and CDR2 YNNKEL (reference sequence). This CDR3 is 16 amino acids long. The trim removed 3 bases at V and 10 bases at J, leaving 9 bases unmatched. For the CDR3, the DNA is TGTGCCAGCAGCCACGGACTAGCGGGGGCCTCGTGGGAGCAGTTCTTC. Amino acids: CASSHGLAGASWEQFF.

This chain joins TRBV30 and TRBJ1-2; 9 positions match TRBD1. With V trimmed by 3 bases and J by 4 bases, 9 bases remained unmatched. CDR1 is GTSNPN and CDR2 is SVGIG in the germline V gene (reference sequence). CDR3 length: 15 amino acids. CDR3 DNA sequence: TGTGCCTGGAGACGCGACAGGGGGGTGTCCTATGGCTACACCTTC. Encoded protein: CAWRRDRGVSYGYTF.

Written as DNA, the CDR3 is TGTGCCAGCAGTGCTTCAGGGGTCCGGGCTGAAGCTTTCTTT. Protein sequence: CASSASGVRAEAFF. The chain is built from TRBV6-2 or TRBV6-3 and TRBJ1-1; a weak D match, TRBD1 (6 bases). This CDR3 has 14 residues. The germline V gene encodes CDR1 MNHEY and CDR2 SVGEGT. V lost 5 bases to trimming and J lost 6 bases, with 16 bases between them.

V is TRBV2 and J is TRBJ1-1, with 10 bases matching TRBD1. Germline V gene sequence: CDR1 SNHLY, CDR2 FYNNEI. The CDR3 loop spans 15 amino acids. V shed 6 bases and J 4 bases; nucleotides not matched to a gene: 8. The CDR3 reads CASRTRQGAGTEAFF. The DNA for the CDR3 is TGTGCCAGCAGGACTAGACAGGGGGCGGGCACTGAAGCTTTCTTT.

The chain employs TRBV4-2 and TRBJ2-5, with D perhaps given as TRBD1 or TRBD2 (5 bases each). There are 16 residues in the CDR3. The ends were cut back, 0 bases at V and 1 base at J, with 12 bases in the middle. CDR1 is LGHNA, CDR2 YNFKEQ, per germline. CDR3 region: CASSQDPGRAQETQYF. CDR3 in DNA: TGTGCCAGCAGCCAAGACCCGGGACGGGCCCAAGAGACCCAGTACTTC.

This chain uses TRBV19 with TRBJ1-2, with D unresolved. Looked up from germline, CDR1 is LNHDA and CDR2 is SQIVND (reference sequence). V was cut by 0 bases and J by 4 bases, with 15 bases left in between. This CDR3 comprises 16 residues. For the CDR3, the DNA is TGTGCCAGTAGTATAGACCTACGGGCTAGTGTCTATGGCTACACCTTC. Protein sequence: CASSIDLRASVYGYTF.

CDR3 in amino acids: CASSRGQGAGEETQYF. In DNA, the CDR3 is TGCGCCAGCAGCCGAGGACAGGGGGCTGGGGAAGAGACCCAGTACTTC. The rearrangement links TRBV4-1 to TRBJ2-5; 11 nucleotides line up with TRBD1. V shed 4 bases and J 3 bases; nucleotides not matched to a gene: 7. CDR1 and CDR2 from the germline V gene are MGHRA and YSYEKL. CDR3 length equals 16 residues.

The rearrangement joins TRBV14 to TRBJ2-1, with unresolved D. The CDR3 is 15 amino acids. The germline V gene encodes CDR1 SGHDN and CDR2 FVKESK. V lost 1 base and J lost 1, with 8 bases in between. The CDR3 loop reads CASSQGLGSYNEQFF. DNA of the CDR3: TGTGCCAGCAGCCAAGGTCTGGGTTCCTACAATGAGCAGTTCTTC.

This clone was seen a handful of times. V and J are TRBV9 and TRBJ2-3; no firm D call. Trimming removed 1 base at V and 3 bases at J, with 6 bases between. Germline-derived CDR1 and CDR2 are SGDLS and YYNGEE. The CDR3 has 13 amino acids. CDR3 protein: CASSVTQTDTQYF. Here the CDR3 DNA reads TGTGCCAGCAGCGTAACCCAAACAGATACGCAGTATTTT.

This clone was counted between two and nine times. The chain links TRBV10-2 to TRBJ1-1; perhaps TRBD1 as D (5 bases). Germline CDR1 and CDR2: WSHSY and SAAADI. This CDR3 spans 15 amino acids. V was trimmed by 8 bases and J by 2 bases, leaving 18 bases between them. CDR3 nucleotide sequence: TGCGCCAGCGGGAGTTCGGGGCTACCTAACACTGAAGCTTTCTTT. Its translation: CASGSSGLPNTEAFF.

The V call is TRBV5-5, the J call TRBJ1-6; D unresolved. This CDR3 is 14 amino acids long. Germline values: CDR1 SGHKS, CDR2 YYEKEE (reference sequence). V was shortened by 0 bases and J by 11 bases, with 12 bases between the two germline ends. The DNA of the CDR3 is TGTGCCAGCAGCTTGGAGGATTCGAGGACACCCCTCCACTTT. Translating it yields CASSLEDSRTPLHF.

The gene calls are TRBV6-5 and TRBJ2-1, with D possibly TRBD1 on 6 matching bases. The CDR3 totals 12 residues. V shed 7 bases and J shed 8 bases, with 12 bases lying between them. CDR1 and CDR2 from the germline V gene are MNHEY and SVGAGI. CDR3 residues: CASKTGWDEQFF. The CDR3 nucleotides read TGTGCCAGCAAGACAGGTTGGGATGAGCAGTTCTTC.

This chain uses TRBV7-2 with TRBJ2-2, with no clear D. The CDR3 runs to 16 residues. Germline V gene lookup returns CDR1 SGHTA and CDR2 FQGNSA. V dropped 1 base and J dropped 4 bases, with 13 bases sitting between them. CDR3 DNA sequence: TGTGCCAGCAGCTTAGGATTTAAGCTGGCCACCGGGGAGCTGTTTTTT. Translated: CASSLGFKLATGELFF.

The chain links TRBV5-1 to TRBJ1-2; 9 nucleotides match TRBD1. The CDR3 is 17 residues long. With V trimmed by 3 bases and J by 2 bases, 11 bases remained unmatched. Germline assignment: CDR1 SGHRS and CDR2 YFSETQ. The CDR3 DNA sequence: TGCGCCAGCAGCTCGGGGACAGGGAGGATACAAAACTATGGCTACACCTTC. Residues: CASSSGTGRIQNYGYTF.

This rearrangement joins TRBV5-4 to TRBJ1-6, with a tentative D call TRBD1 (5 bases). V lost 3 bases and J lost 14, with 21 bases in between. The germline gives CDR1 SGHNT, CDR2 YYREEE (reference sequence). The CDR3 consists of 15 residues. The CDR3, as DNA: TGTGCCAGCAGCTCGGGGTATGGGACGGATAGAGCCCTCCACTTT. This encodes CASSSGYGTDRALHF.

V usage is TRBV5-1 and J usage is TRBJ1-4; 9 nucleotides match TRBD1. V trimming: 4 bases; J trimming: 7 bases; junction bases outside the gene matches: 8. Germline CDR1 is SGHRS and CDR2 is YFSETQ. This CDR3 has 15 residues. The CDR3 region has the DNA TGCGCCAGCAGCAAACAACAGGGGGCGCCTGAAAAACTGTTTTTT. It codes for CASSKQQGAPEKLFF.